Presented here are 8 T cell receptor beta chains from one specimen sequenced in a study of control samples from healthy donors and cancer patients (TCRdb year 2020). Library method: the immunoSEQ multiplex PCR assay. TCRdb limited this immuneACCESS table to in-frame rearrangements with V and J called. A share of clones is missing; checked studies link under half to unresolved V genes, and the rest is unexplained. A total of 400,000 to 450,000 clones appear in this sample, about nine tenths of them only once. The top ten clones comprise more than 6% of the sample. Sequencing was carried out using PBMCs. These receptors were taken from a man aged 35 to 55 with head and neck cancer.

The J gene is TRBJ1-6, the V gene TRBV10-3; tentative D call: TRBD1 (5 bases). Germline loops: CDR1 ENHRY, CDR2 SYGVKD. This CDR3 has 13 amino acids. V shed 8 bases and J shed 5 bases, with 10 bases lying between them. This CDR3 is CAIQTGHNSPLHF. For the CDR3, the DNA is TGTGCCATCCAAACAGGTCATAATTCACCCCTCCACTTT.

The chain couples TRBV11-3 to TRBJ2-7; D is undetermined. Germline loops: CDR1 SGHNT, CDR2 YENEEA. V was clipped by 4 bases and J by 5 bases, with 9 bases between them. The CDR3 is made up of 12 amino acids. CDR3 sequence: CASSSGPDEQYF. The DNA of the CDR3 is TGTGCCAGCAGCTCTGGTCCGGACGAGCAGTACTTC.

The chain links TRBV29-1 to TRBJ2-1; 7 nucleotides line up with TRBD2. The V gene end was trimmed by 6 bases and the J gene end by 5 bases; junction bases not matched to a gene: 16. CDR1 and CDR2 from the germline V gene are SQVTM and ANQGSEA. This CDR3 spans 16 amino acids. In DNA, the CDR3 is TGCAGCGTCGTAGGTCTGAGGGAGGGGATTAACAATGAGCAGTTCTTC. This gives the protein CSVVGLREGINNEQFF.

This chain joins TRBV27 and TRBJ2-3; 7 bases fit TRBD1. The CDR3 spans 12 residues. V shed 8 bases, J shed 7 bases, and the junction held 6 bases outside the gene matches. From germline, CDR1 is MNHEY and CDR2 SMNVEV (reference sequence). The CDR3 protein is CASRQGSYTQYF. The CDR3 DNA reads as TGTGCCAGCCGACAGGGAAGTTATACGCAGTATTTT.

This chain connects TRBV21-1 to TRBJ1-5; the table's TRBD1 call for D was not verified on the DNA. TRBV21-1 is labeled a pseudogene. The CDR3 sequence is 15 residues long. CDR3 nucleotides: TGTGCCAGCACCATAGGGGAAGGCTGCAATCAGCCCCAGCATTTT. Protein: CASTIGEGCNQPQHF.

V usage is TRBV19 and J usage is TRBJ2-5; 7 nucleotides agree with TRBD1. Per the germline V gene, CDR1 is LNHDA and CDR2 is SQIVND (reference sequence). The J segment lost 4 bases and the V segment lost 1 base, leaving 6 bases of the junction unmatched. This CDR3 is built from 15 residues. The CDR3 loop is CASSIGQGFRETQYF. The CDR3, as DNA: TGTGCCAGTAGTATAGGACAGGGTTTCAGAGAGACCCAGTACTTC.

The chain recombines TRBV19 with TRBJ1-3; tentative D call: TRBD1 (5 bases). Trimming stripped 8 bases from V and 4 bases from J, with 6 bases between. CDR1 and CDR2 from the germline V gene are LNHDA and SQIVND (reference sequence). CDR3 length: 11 amino acids. Here the CDR3 reads CASGAGNTIYF. CDR3 DNA: TGTGCCAGTGGGGCAGGAAACACCATATATTTT.

The V and J genes are TRBV6-2 or TRBV6-3 and TRBJ2-3; D gene uncertain. The CDR3 extends over 12 amino acids. Germline values: CDR1 MNHEY, CDR2 SVGEGT. Between the trimmed V and J ends, which lost 3 bases and 2 bases, there was a span of 3 bases. CDR3 sequence: CASSYPTDTQYF. As DNA, the CDR3 is TGTGCCAGCAGTTATCCCACAGATACGCAGTATTTT.